The 17 T cell receptor beta chains given below trace back to one sample, sequenced in a study of molecular identifiers for immune sequencing clone quantification. TCRdb analysed the PCR reads with MiXCR anew, one entry per CDR3 protein. The table shows roughly 50,000 distinct CDR3 sequences, with around 34% occurring only once. The sequenced sample was naive CD8+ T cells from blood, with Jurkat cell RNA spiked in. Subset given: FACS-sorted CD8+CD4-CCR7+CD45RA+ naive T cells. The receptors here all came from a human donor in good health. Some libraries in this study had Jurkat cell RNA spiked in.

In the case of this clonotype: Since the CDR3 does not end with the conserved phenylalanine or tryptophan, this likely comes from a read error. The rearrangement joins TRBV18 to TRBJ1-5, with D hard to call. Trimming left V 3 bases short and J 7 bases short, with 13 bases between. Germline V lookup: CDR1 KGHSH, CDR2 LQKENI. This CDR3 has 14 residues. CDR3 in DNA: TGTGCCAGCTCACCCTATACTAATGACCAGCCCCAGCATCTT. Translating gives CASSPYTNDQPQHL.

The sample holds a few counts of this clonotype. This rearrangement joins TRBV7-6 to TRBJ1-1, with D unclear. The CDR3 has 13 residues. In germline, CDR1 is SGHVS, CDR2 FNYEAQ. The V end lost 5 bases, the J end lost 1 base, and 8 bases lay between the germline ends. The CDR3 protein is CASSQETNTEAFF. The CDR3 DNA reads as TGTGCCAGCAGCCAAGAGACGAACACTGAAGCTTTCTTT.

Worth noting for this clonotype: Just one base apart from a much larger clone, this may be a read error. The CDR3 does not end in the conserved phenylalanine or tryptophan, so this is likely a read error. The CDR3, as DNA: TGTGCCAGCAGTTACTCGATCGAGTGGCCCCAGCATATT. Translation: CASSYSIEWPQHI. The rearrangement joins TRBV6-2 or TRBV6-3 to TRBJ1-5; no definite D call. Trimming cost V 0 bases and J 9 bases, with 9 bases left between them. Germline lookup yields CDR1 MNHEY and CDR2 SVGEGT. The CDR3 length is 13 residues.

This chain connects TRBV20-1 to TRBJ2-7; tentatively, D is TRBD2 (6 bases). The V end was cut by 2 bases, the J end by 0 bases, with 23 bases between. In germline, CDR1 is DFQATT, CDR2 SNEGSKA (reference sequence). The CDR3 extends over 18 amino acids. CDR3 coding DNA: TGCAGTGCTAGATATCGAGCGGGTTACACTCCAAGCTCCTACGAGCAGTACTTC. It yields the protein CSARYRAGYTPSSYEQYF.

In the case of this clonotype: The conserved phenylalanine or tryptophan is not found at the CDR3 terminus, so this likely reflects a read error. The chain employs TRBV13 and TRBJ2-5; D unclear. Germline CDR1 PRHDT, CDR2 FYEKMQ (reference sequence). The CDR3 length is 14 residues. V was pared by 3 bases and J by 0 bases, with 8 bases between. CDR3 in amino acids: CASSFRSHQETQYI. The DNA for the CDR3 is TGTGCCAGCAGCTTTCGATCTCACCAAGAGACCCAGTACATC.

This rearrangement joins TRBV4-3 to TRBJ2-2; TRBD1 matches at 8 bases. The germline gives CDR1 LGHNA, CDR2 YSLEER. Germline trimming cut 3 bases from V and 7 bases from J; bases unmatched to any gene: 10. The CDR3 loop spans 16 amino acids. Written as DNA, the CDR3 is TGCGCCAGCAGCCAGACTACAGGGGGGCATGGCGGGGAGCTGTTTTTT. This gives the protein CASSQTTGGHGGELFF.

This clonotype was seen a few times. A much bigger clone sits one base away, suggesting this may be a read error. The conserved phenylalanine or tryptophan normally closing the CDR3 is absent here, so this likely arose from a read error. The chain couples TRBV29-1 to TRBJ2-7; 9 bases match TRBD1. The CDR3 spans 13 residues. The germline CDR1 and CDR2 sequences are SQVTM and ANQGSEA. J lost 3 bases, V lost 6 bases, and 6 bases had no gene match. CDR3 sequence: CSVSGTGFYEQYI. CDR3 coding DNA: TGCAGCGTGTCCGGGACAGGGTTCTACGAGCAGTACATC.

As regards this clonotype: One end of the junction does not line up with germline, which may come from a read error. The V gene is TRBV11-1, the J gene TRBJ2-1; D tentatively reads TRBD1 or TRBD2 (5 bases each). Germline lookup yields CDR1 SGHAT and CDR2 FQDESV (reference sequence). The CDR3 extends over 14 amino acids. CDR3 nucleotide sequence: TGTGCCAGCAGCTTAGATGTCCAACCGGGACCAACCAGCTTC. Its protein is CASSLDVQPGPTSF.

As concerns this clonotype: Compared with germline, one end of the junction differs, possibly owing to a read error. The V gene is TRBV9, the J gene TRBJ2-7; 7 bases fit TRBD2. The CDR3 sequence is 13 residues long. The V gene's germline CDR1 is SGDLS and CDR2 YYNGEE. The CDR3 spells CAGSVGEGYEQYF. For the CDR3, the DNA is TGTGCCGGCAGCGTCGGGGAGGGCTACGAGCAGTACTTC. The full variable domain, completed using reference TRBV9 and TRBJ2-7, is DSGVTQTPKHLITATGQRVTLRCSPRSGDLSVYWYQQSLDQGLQFLIQYYNGEERAKGNILERFSAQQFPDLHSELNLSSLELGDSALYFCAGSVGEGYEQYFGPGTRLTVT.

A remark on this clonotype: A much larger clone lies one base from this, so it may be a read error. The rearrangement joins TRBV28 to TRBJ1-1; D call uncertain. Germline CDR1 reads MDHEN; CDR2 reads SYDVKM. V was clipped by 6 bases and J by 4 bases, with 12 bases between them. CDR3 length equals 13 residues. The CDR3 DNA follows: TGTGCCAGCAGCCCTGCGAGGTCCACTGAAGCTTTCTTT. Translating it yields CASSPARSTEAFF.

This clonotype was seen at least ten times. The CDR3 loop is CASSIGPGALYEQYF. CDR3 DNA: TGTGCCAGTAGTATAGGACCGGGAGCCCTCTACGAGCAGTACTTC. The chain is built from TRBV19 and TRBJ2-7; maybe TRBD2 (6 bases). The length of the CDR3 is 15 residues. Germline V gives CDR1 LNHDA, CDR2 SQIVND (reference sequence). Trimming left V 1 base short and J 3 bases short, with 13 bases between.

The V gene is TRBV28, the J gene TRBJ2-5; 7 bases match TRBD1. CDR1 MDHEN and CDR2 SYDVKM come from the germline V gene. Unmatched junction bases numbered 12, after V lost 6 bases and J lost 2 bases. This CDR3 contains 16 residues. The CDR3 loop reads CASSPSVSGQQETQYF. In DNA form, the CDR3 reads TGTGCCAGCAGCCCGTCGGTTTCGGGACAGCAAGAGACCCAGTACTTC.

This clonotype appeared once. Just one base apart from a much larger clone, this may be a read error. The chain employs TRBV29-1 and TRBJ1-1, with a weak D call TRBD1 (6 bases). The CDR3 extends over 14 amino acids. The germline V gene encodes CDR1 SQVTM and CDR2 ANQGSEA. V was clipped by 8 bases and J by 5 bases, with 21 bases between them. The DNA for the CDR3 is TGCAGCATTCCTAGTGGGGGGCCGAATACTGAAGCTTTCTTT. This codes for CSIPSGGPNTEAFF. The full variable domain, rest sourced from reference TRBV29-1 and TRBJ1-1, is SAVISQKPSRDICQRGTSLTIQCQVDSQVTMMFWYRQQPGQSLTLIATANQGSEATYESGFVIDKFPISRPNLTFSTLTVSNMSPEDSSIYLCSIPSGGPNTEAFFGQGTRLTVV.

The sample holds one count of this clonotype. The CDR3 does not close with the conserved phenylalanine or tryptophan, likely indicating a read error. This chain connects TRBV20-1 to TRBJ2-3; 9 positions match TRBD1. The CDR3 runs to 14 residues. The germline CDR1 and CDR2 sequences are DFQATT and SNEGSKA (reference sequence). J lost 4 bases, V lost 2 bases, and 4 bases had no gene match. Here the CDR3 DNA reads TGCAGTGCTAGATACAGGGGGCGGCCAGATACGCAGTATCTT. Protein product: CSARYRGRPDTQYL.

Many counts were recorded for this clonotype. The chain carries TRBV7-2 and TRBJ2-3; D gene unclear. CDR1 and CDR2 (germline): SGHTA, FQGNSA. The V and J ends lost 5 bases and 3 bases respectively, with 6 bases between them. The length of the CDR3 is 12 residues. CDR3 nucleotide sequence: TGTGCCAGCAGCCAGCCAACAGATACGCAGTATTTT. Protein sequence: CASSQPTDTQYF.

This clonotype was counted ten times or more. The chain recombines TRBV29-1 with TRBJ2-2, with TRBD2 matching 9 bases. This CDR3 is 12 amino acids long. The V gene's germline CDR1 is SQVTM and CDR2 ANQGSEA. The junction had 0 bases not matched to a gene; V was cut back by 4 bases and J by 6 bases. CDR3 residues: CSVVAGAGELFF. CDR3 bases: TGCAGCGTTGTAGCGGGAGCCGGGGAGCTGTTTTTT.

This clonotype was picked up many times. The gene calls are TRBV5-4 and TRBJ2-7; no reliable D call. V was shortened by 0 bases and J by 2 bases, with 6 bases between the two germline ends. From germline, CDR1 is SGHNT and CDR2 YYREEE (reference sequence). This CDR3 comprises 13 residues. CDR3 residues: CASSLEPAYEQYF. The CDR3 DNA is TGTGCCAGCAGCTTGGAACCGGCCTACGAGCAGTACTTC.